Shown below are 10 T cell receptor beta chains from a single sample sequenced in a study of shared clonotypes between healthy human individuals (dated by TCRdb to 2020 to 2021). The library came from the immunoSEQ multiplex PCR assay. TCRdb took over this immuneACCESS table, retaining in-frame rearrangements with V and J assigned. Such tables are incomplete; in checked studies, under half of the missing clones stem from an unresolved V gene, and the remainder is unexplained. The sample data list millions of clones, and more than 80% of these were observed just once. The ten largest clonotypes hold over 0.12% of the sample. Sequencing was performed on naive CD4+ T cells sorted from blood. The cell subset or site label for this specimen denotes: CD45RA+ positively selected. Source of these receptors: a man younger than 30 in good health.

The chain carries TRBV19 and TRBJ1-3; a possible D gene is TRBD1 (6 bases). V lost 5 bases and J 1 base, leaving 15 bases between the germline ends. Germline V gene data show CDR1 as LNHDA and CDR2 as SQIVND (reference sequence). This CDR3 region has 16 residues. CDR3 residues: CASSSQGLGSGNTIYF. CDR3 sequence (DNA): TGTGCCAGTAGTTCACAGGGATTGGGATCTGGAAACACCATATATTTT.

The chain uses TRBV14 and TRBJ2-2; 7 nucleotides match TRBD2. This CDR3 contains 16 residues. Germline V gene lookup returns CDR1 SGHDN and CDR2 FVKESK. V gave up 4 bases and J gave up 4 bases; unmatched junction bases: 9. CDR3 loop: CASSLGLDWITGELFF. CDR3 DNA: TGTGCCAGCAGCCTTGGACTAGATTGGATCACCGGGGAGCTGTTTTTT.

The chain uses TRBV4-1 and TRBJ1-4; D is unresolved. The CDR3 has 13 amino acids. V dropped 4 bases and J dropped 8 bases, with 11 bases sitting between them. Looked up from germline, CDR1 is MGHRA and CDR2 is YSYEKL. Written as DNA, the CDR3 is TGCGCCAGCAGCCCCAGAGCGTCGGAAAAACTGTTTTTT. Translated: CASSPRASEKLFF.

The V gene is TRBV30, the J gene TRBJ2-1; 10 positions agree with TRBD2. With V trimmed by 0 bases and J by 10 bases, 6 bases remained unmatched. The CDR3 has 14 amino acids. Germline CDR1 is GTSNPN and CDR2 is SVGIG (reference sequence). CDR3 DNA sequence: TGTGCCTGGAGTGTTAGCGGGGGGCCCGGAGAGCAGTTCTTC. It codes for CAWSVSGGPGEQFF.

CDR3 loop: CASSVRAVNEQFF. For the CDR3, the DNA is TGTGCCAGCAGTGTTCGGGCCGTCAATGAGCAGTTCTTC. The chain recombines TRBV6-1 with TRBJ2-1; unclear D gene. This CDR3 region has 13 residues. The V gene lost 4 bases and the J gene lost 6 bases, with 10 bases spanning the gap. In germline, CDR1 is MNHNS, CDR2 SASEGT.

The chain joins TRBV2 to TRBJ2-5, with D tentatively TRBD2 (6 bases). The CDR3 extends over 14 amino acids. Trimming removed 6 bases at V and 4 bases at J, with 15 bases between. Germline CDR1 reads SNHLY; CDR2 reads FYNNEI. CDR3 amino acids: CASSPEAGAETQYF. The CDR3 nucleotides read TGTGCCAGCAGCCCCGAAGCGGGCGCAGAGACCCAGTACTTC.

Concerning this clone: The identical CDR3 is also encoded by other nucleotide sequences in the sample. CDR3 in DNA: TGTGCCAGCAGTCGTGGAGGCTCCAATCAGCCCCAGCATTTT. Its protein product is CASSRGGSNQPQHF. This chain joins TRBV28 and TRBJ1-5; unclear D gene. Germline V gene lookup returns CDR1 MDHEN and CDR2 SYDVKM. V shed 5 bases and J shed 3 bases, with 11 bases lying between them. There are 14 residues in the CDR3. The full variable domain, with the rest looked up from reference TRBV28 and TRBJ1-5, is DVKVTQSSRYLVKRTGEKVFLECVQDMDHENMFWYRQDPGLGLRLIYFSYDVKMKEKGDIPEGYSVSREKKERFSLILESASTNQTSMYLCASSRGGSNQPQHFGDGTRLSIL.

V usage is TRBV6-1 and J usage is TRBJ2-5; weak D call: TRBD1 (5 bases). The DNA end is a closer match to TRBJ2-7, so the J assignment may be wrong. The CDR3 runs 13 residues. In germline, CDR1 is MNHNS, CDR2 SASEGT. CDR3 protein: CASSTGRTYEQYF. The CDR3 nucleotides are TGTGCCAGCAGCACAGGACGTACCTACGAGCAGTACTTC.

This clone was detected only a few times. This rearrangement joins TRBV18 to TRBJ1-6; weak D call: TRBD1 (6 bases). Looked up from germline, CDR1 is KGHSH and CDR2 is LQKENI. V lost 3 bases and J 11 bases, leaving 14 bases between the germline ends. This CDR3 contains 14 residues. CDR3 sequence reads: CASSPARDTPPLHF. The CDR3 bases are TGTGCCAGCTCACCGGCGAGGGACACCCCACCCCTCCACTTT.

Worth noting for this clone: The same CDR3 is also encoded by other DNA sequences in this sample. The V call is TRBV19, the J call TRBJ2-5; maybe TRBD2 (5 bases). The CDR3 spans 14 residues. The ends were cut back, 6 bases at V and 0 bases at J, with 11 bases in the middle. Germline V CDR1 and CDR2: LNHDA, SQIVND (reference sequence). The CDR3 DNA is TGTGCCAGTAGCCGAACCGGGAACCAAGAGACCCAGTACTTC. Residues: CASSRTGNQETQYF.